These 18 T cell receptor beta chains came from one sample sequenced in a study of PD-L1 blockade in urothelial cancer. Time point denoted: pretreatment peripheral blood. TCRdb keeps only in-frame clones here, not all; method: immunoSEQ multiplex PCR. The table has roughly 130,000 clones, roughly 84% seen once. The sample was PBMCs, taken around atezolizumab (anti-PD-L1) treatment. The receptors derive from a man aged 45-60 years with urothelial cancer.

This chain joins TRBV7-2 and TRBJ2-5; the match to TRBD1 covers 10 bases. The V segment lost 5 bases and the J segment 3 bases; nucleotides outside the gene matches: 6. The CDR3 totals 15 residues. Germline V gene sequence: CDR1 SGHTA, CDR2 FQGNSA. CDR3 bases: TGTGCCAGCAGCCAACCCGGGACAGGGGAAGAGACCCAGTACTTC. Its protein is CASSQPGTGEETQYF.

The V call is TRBV7-3, the J call TRBJ2-3; 8 bases align to TRBD2. Germline V gene lookup returns CDR1 SGHTA and CDR2 FQGTGA. The CDR3 is 16 amino acids. Trimming cost V 3 bases and J 3 bases; bases outside gene matches: 8. The CDR3 protein is CASSLGGTRITDTQYF. The CDR3 DNA is TGTGCCAGCAGCTTGGGGGGGACTAGGATTACAGATACGCAGTATTTT.

This clone was seen a single time. The chain carries TRBV28 and TRBJ1-6; D possibly corresponds to TRBD1 (5 bases). Trimming stripped 7 bases from V and 1 base from J, with 11 bases between. Germline V gene data show CDR1 as MDHEN and CDR2 as SYDVKM. The CDR3 covers 15 residues. CDR3 in DNA: TGTGCCAGCAAGCAGGGCGCGTCCTATAATTCACCCCTCCACTTT. This encodes CASKQGASYNSPLHF. Supplemented by reference TRBV28 and TRBJ1-6, the full variable domain reads DVKVTQSSRYLVKRTGEKVFLECVQDMDHENMFWYRQDPGLGLRLIYFSYDVKMKEKGDIPEGYSVSREKKERFSLILESASTNQTSMYLCASKQGASYNSPLHFGNGTRLTVT.

This clone was counted between two and nine times. The V gene is TRBV5-8, the J gene TRBJ2-3, with D maybe TRBD2 (5 bases). Germline V gene data show CDR1 as SGHTS and CDR2 as YDEGEE. V was cut by 6 bases and J by 2 bases, with 16 bases left in between. The CDR3 length is 15 residues. DNA for the CDR3: TGTGCCAGCACCAGCGGAGACCTCATCACAGATACGCAGTATTTT. Its protein is CASTSGDLITDTQYF.

The chain uses TRBV27 and TRBJ2-1; D remains ambiguous. Looked up from germline, CDR1 is MNHEY and CDR2 is SMNVEV (reference sequence). Trimming took off 5 bases at V and 2 bases at J, with 19 bases between the two ends. The CDR3 runs to 17 residues. CDR3 coding DNA: TGTGCCAGCAGTCCCCCCCCCGTAACAACCCCCTACAATGAGCAGTTCTTC. Residues: CASSPPPVTTPYNEQFF.

The chain joins TRBV4-2 to TRBJ1-1; TRBD1 aligns across 8 bases. The CDR3 consists of 16 residues. The J segment lost 1 base and the V segment lost 5 bases, leaving 9 bases of the junction unmatched. Per germline, CDR1 LGHNA and CDR2 YNFKEQ. In DNA, the CDR3 is TGTGCCAGCAGCTACGACTGGGGGACAGGGAACACTGAAGCTTTCTTT. Protein product: CASSYDWGTGNTEAFF.

The genes are TRBV4-1 and TRBJ2-7, with 10 bases fitting TRBD1. J gave up 5 bases and V 5 bases, and 15 bases lay outside the gene matches. The germline CDR1 and CDR2 sequences are MGHRA and YSYEKL. CDR3 length: 17 amino acids. Written as DNA, the CDR3 is TGCGCCAGCAGCGACCGAATCCCGGGACAGGGGTTCCACGAGCAGTACTTC. Translating it yields CASSDRIPGQGFHEQYF.

The chain couples TRBV11-2 to TRBJ2-5; tentative D call: TRBD2 (5 bases). This CDR3 has 16 amino acids. Trimming shortened V by 2 bases and J by 3 bases, and 16 bases separated the two germline ends. The germline gives CDR1 SGHAT, CDR2 FQNNGV. The CDR3 loop is CASSLSGIPFEETQYF. The CDR3 DNA is TGTGCCAGCAGCTTATCGGGGATCCCATTTGAAGAGACCCAGTACTTC. The variable domain in full, with the rest retrieved from reference TRBV11-2 and TRBJ2-5, is EAGVAQSPRYKIIEKRQSVAFWCNPISGHATLYWYQQILGQGPKLLIQFQNNGVVDDSQLPKDRFSAERLKGVDSTLKIQPAKLEDSAVYLCASSLSGIPFEETQYFGPGTRLLVL.

This clone was seen only once. The chain joins TRBV6-6 to TRBJ2-3; TRBD1 is a possible D gene (5 bases). Trimming pared 5 bases from V and 2 bases from J, leaving 11 bases between. CDR3 length: 14 residues. CDR1 is MNHNY, CDR2 SVGAGI, per germline (reference sequence). As DNA, the CDR3 is TGTGCCAGCAGTCAGGGTTACACCACAGATACGCAGTATTTT. Its translation: CASSQGYTTDTQYF.

The chain recombines TRBV28 with TRBJ2-5; no reliable D call. Germline V gene data show CDR1 as MDHEN and CDR2 as SYDVKM. Trimming took 3 bases from V and 3 from J, leaving 5 bases between them. CDR3 length: 12 residues. The DNA for the CDR3 is TGTGCCAGCAGTTTTATAAAAGAGACCCAGTACTTC. Translating it yields CASSFIKETQYF.

V is TRBV11-2 and J is TRBJ2-7; 10 positions match TRBD2. CDR1 is SGHAT, CDR2 FQNNGV, per germline. After removal of 5 bases from V and 5 bases from J, the junction contained 9 bases not matched to a gene. This CDR3 has 15 amino acids. CDR3 amino acids: CASSLSGRWIDEQYF. CDR3 sequence (DNA): TGTGCCAGCAGCCTTAGCGGGAGGTGGATTGACGAGCAGTACTTC.

V and J are TRBV5-1 and TRBJ1-2; no clear D. Germline V gives CDR1 SGHRS, CDR2 YFSETQ. The CDR3 sequence is 13 residues long. The ends were cut back, 4 bases at V and 8 bases at J, with 15 bases in the middle. The CDR3 reads CASSPEVDRGYTF. The DNA of the CDR3 is TGCGCCAGCAGCCCGGAGGTGGATAGGGGCTACACCTTC.

This clone was counted a single time. CDR3 in DNA: TGTGCCAGCAGCGTAGGGTCTGCGGGGACTCACGAGACCCAGTACTTC. This translates into CASSVGSAGTHETQYF. The genes are TRBV9 and TRBJ2-5, with TRBD2 as a possible D gene (6 bases). CDR3 size: 16 residues. Trimming cost V 0 bases and J 5 bases, with 17 bases left between them. Germline V gives CDR1 SGDLS, CDR2 YYNGEE.

This rearrangement joins TRBV18 to TRBJ1-6; the D gene is possibly TRBD1 (6 bases). Looked up from germline, CDR1 is KGHSH and CDR2 is LQKENI. The ends were cut back, 2 bases at V and 14 bases at J, with 19 bases in the middle. The CDR3 sequence is 15 residues long. The CDR3 DNA is TGTGCCAGCTCACCAATCCGGGACACCCCTTCGGCCCTCCACTTT. Translating gives CASSPIRDTPSALHF.

The V and J genes are TRBV27 and TRBJ1-1; weak D call: TRBD1 (5 bases). This CDR3 contains 15 residues. CDR1 is MNHEY, CDR2 SMNVEV, per germline (reference sequence). Trimming removed 7 bases from V and 10 bases from J, with 25 bases in between. This chain's CDR3 is CASTPHGEGPGGAFF. The DNA for the CDR3 is TGTGCCAGCACCCCCCACGGGGAGGGGCCGGGAGGAGCTTTCTTT.

The chain has TRBV2 and TRBJ2-1, with D perhaps TRBD1 (5 bases). Germline values: CDR1 SNHLY, CDR2 FYNNEI. The CDR3 totals 15 residues. Between the trimmed V and J ends, which lost 2 bases and 4 bases, there was a span of 12 bases. The CDR3 DNA is TGTGCCAGCAGTGAAATGGGCCAGGGTTACAATGAGCAGTTCTTC. It codes for CASSEMGQGYNEQFF.

The V call is TRBV7-9, the J call TRBJ1-2; TRBD1 matches at 9 bases. V shed 5 bases and J 8 bases; nucleotides not matched to a gene: 6. Germline V lookup: CDR1 SEHNR, CDR2 FQNEAQ (reference sequence). This CDR3 has 13 residues. The CDR3 DNA reads as TGTGCCAGCAGCCCTGGACAGGGGATGGGCTACACCTTC. Translated: CASSPGQGMGYTF. Using reference TRBV7-9 and TRBJ1-2 for the parts outside the CDR3, the full variable domain is DTGVSQNPRHKITKRGQNVTFRCDPISEHNRLYWYRQTLGQGPEFLTYFQNEAQLEKSRLLSDRFSAERPKGSFSTLEIQRTEQGDSAMYLCASSPGQGMGYTFGSGTRLTVV.

The V call is TRBV6-6, the J call TRBJ1-3; tentative D call: TRBD1 (5 bases). CDR3 length: 14 residues. Trimming left V 5 bases short and J 0 bases short, with 8 bases between. The germline gives CDR1 MNHNY, CDR2 SVGAGI (reference sequence). The CDR3 DNA reads as TGTGCCAGCAGTATACAGGACTCTGGAAACACCATATATTTT. Protein sequence: CASSIQDSGNTIYF.